These 3 T cell receptor beta chains share one sample of origin, sequenced in a study of cytomegalovirus exposure and HLA in healthy donors. Here immunoSEQ multiplex PCR was the method, and the copy in TCRdb shows in-frame clones only, minus some. The sample contains about 190,000 clones, approximately 84% of which appear only once. The specimen was PBMCs. All receptors come from a woman under 30 in good health and CMV-seropositive.

The chain employs TRBV9 and TRBJ2-1; 8 bases match TRBD2. The CDR3 is made up of 15 amino acids. The germline CDR1 and CDR2 sequences are SGDLS and YYNGEE. The V gene end was trimmed by 0 bases and the J gene end by 4 bases; junction bases not matched to a gene: 3. In DNA form, the CDR3 reads TGTGCCAGCAGCGTAGCAGCGGGGGAGTACAATGAGCAGTTCTTC. This sequence encodes CASSVAAGEYNEQFF.

V and J are TRBV7-2 and TRBJ1-2; 7 bases line up with TRBD1. The CDR3 is 17 residues long. Germline V gives CDR1 SGHTA, CDR2 FQGNSA. With 0 bases clipped from V and 0 bases from J, the junction kept 7 bases outside the gene matches. The CDR3 is CASSLAPGQQANYGYTF. CDR3 DNA sequence: TGTGCCAGCAGCTTAGCTCCGGGACAGCAAGCTAACTATGGCTACACCTTC.

This chain joins TRBV19 and TRBJ1-2; TRBD1 aligns across 7 bases. V shed 1 base and J 2 bases; nucleotides not matched to a gene: 10. Germline V gene data show CDR1 as LNHDA and CDR2 as SQIVND (reference sequence). The CDR3 loop spans 17 amino acids. CDR3 residues: CASSIGQGETINYGYTF. The CDR3 DNA is TGTGCCAGTAGTATAGGGCAGGGGGAGACCATCAACTATGGCTACACCTTC.